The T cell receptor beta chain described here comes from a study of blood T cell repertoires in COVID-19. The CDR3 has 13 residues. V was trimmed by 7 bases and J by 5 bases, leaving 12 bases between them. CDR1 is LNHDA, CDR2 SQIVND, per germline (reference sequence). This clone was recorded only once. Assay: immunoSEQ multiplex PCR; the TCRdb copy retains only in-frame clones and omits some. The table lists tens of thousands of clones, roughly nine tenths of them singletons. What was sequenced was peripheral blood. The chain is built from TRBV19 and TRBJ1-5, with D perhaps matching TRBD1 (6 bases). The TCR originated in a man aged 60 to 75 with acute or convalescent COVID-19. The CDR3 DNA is TGTGCCAGTACCGACAGGCCCTATCAGCCCCAGCATTTT. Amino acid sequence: CASTDRPYQPQHF.